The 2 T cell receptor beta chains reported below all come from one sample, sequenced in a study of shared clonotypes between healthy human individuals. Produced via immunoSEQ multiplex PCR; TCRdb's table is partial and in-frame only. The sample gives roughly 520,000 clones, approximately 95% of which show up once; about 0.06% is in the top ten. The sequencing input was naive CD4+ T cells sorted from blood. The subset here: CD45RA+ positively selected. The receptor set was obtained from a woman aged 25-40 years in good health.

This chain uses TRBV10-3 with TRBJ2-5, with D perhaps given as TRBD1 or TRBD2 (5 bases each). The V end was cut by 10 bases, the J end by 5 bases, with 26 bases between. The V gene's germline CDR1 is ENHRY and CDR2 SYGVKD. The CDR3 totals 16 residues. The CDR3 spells CATARGGSGLVETQYF. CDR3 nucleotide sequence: TGTGCCACGGCAAGGGGTGGGAGTGGGCTGGTGGAGACCCAGTACTTC.

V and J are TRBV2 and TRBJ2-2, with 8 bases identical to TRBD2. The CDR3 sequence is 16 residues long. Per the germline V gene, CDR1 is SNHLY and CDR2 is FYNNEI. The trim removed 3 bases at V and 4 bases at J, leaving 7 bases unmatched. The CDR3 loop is CASSESAGAVTGELFF. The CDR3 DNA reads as TGTGCCAGCAGTGAGTCAGCGGGAGCCGTCACCGGGGAGCTGTTTTTT.